The 23 T cell receptor beta chains listed next were all sequenced from one sample in a study of CD8 T cells in ankylosing spondylitis. TCRdb processed the 5' RACE reads anew with MiXCR; each CDR3 protein has one entry. This sample has 350,000 to 450,000 distinct CDR3 sequences, with roughly 20% found just once. The sequenced sample was blood, either unsorted or a sorted T cell fraction (not recorded which). The receptors derive from a male donor with ankylosing spondylitis or in good health (not recorded which).

The chain joins TRBV4-2 to TRBJ2-1; the match to TRBD2 covers 7 bases. V gave up 3 bases and J gave up 4 bases; unmatched junction bases: 6. The CDR3 runs to 15 residues. The germline gives CDR1 LGHNA, CDR2 YNFKEQ. CDR3 amino acids: CASSHWTSRYNEQFF. Written as DNA, the CDR3 is TGTGCCAGCAGCCATTGGACTAGTAGGTACAATGAGCAGTTCTTC.

V usage is TRBV12-3 or TRBV12-4 and J usage is TRBJ2-2; 8 positions match TRBD1. The CDR3 covers 16 residues. The junction had 8 bases not matched to a gene; V was cut back by 5 bases and J by 3 bases. CDR3 nucleotide sequence: TGTGCCAGCAGTGAGACAGGGGTTATGGACACCGGGGAGCTGTTTTTT. Translating it yields CASSETGVMDTGELFF.

This clonotype has just a few counts. V and J are TRBV7-9 and TRBJ1-3; no clear D gene. This CDR3 comprises 11 residues. Germline CDR1 reads SEHNR; CDR2 reads FQNEAQ (reference sequence). V lost 4 bases and J 6 bases, leaving 4 bases between the germline ends. Here the CDR3 reads CASSSSNTIYF. CDR3 sequence (DNA): TGTGCCAGCAGCTCGTCAAACACCATATATTTT.

V usage is TRBV4-1 and J usage is TRBJ2-3; a possible D gene is TRBD2 (6 bases). This CDR3 has 14 residues. V was cut by 3 bases and J by 3 bases, with 10 bases left in between. Germline lookup yields CDR1 MGHRA and CDR2 YSYEKL. As DNA, the CDR3 is TGCGCCAGCAGCCATATAGCGGAGACAGATACGCAGTATTTT. Translating gives CASSHIAETDTQYF.

The rearrangement uses TRBV7-9 and TRBJ2-3, with 8 positions matching TRBD1. The CDR3 runs to 16 residues. The junction had 12 bases not matched to a gene; V was cut back by 6 bases and J by 4 bases. CDR1 SEHNR and CDR2 FQNEAQ come from the germline V gene (reference sequence). CDR3 coding DNA: TGTGCCAGCAGTCTAGGGTCAGGGGGCTTGGCAGATACGCAGTATTTT. Translated, it gives CASSLGSGGLADTQYF.

This clonotype turned up a few times. This sequence joins TRBV20-1 and TRBJ2-7; D is perhaps TRBD1 (5 bases). V was shortened by 3 bases and J by 2 bases, with 11 bases between the two germline ends. The length of the CDR3 is 13 residues. The germline V gene encodes CDR1 DFQATT and CDR2 SNEGSKA (reference sequence). CDR3 coding DNA: TGCAGTGCTAGGAAACAGGCGACCTACGAGCAGTACTTC. Translated, it gives CSARKQATYEQYF.

The chain links TRBV19 to TRBJ2-1; 7 bases fit TRBD2. CDR1 is LNHDA, CDR2 SQIVND, per germline (reference sequence). This CDR3 region has 16 residues. V gave up 0 bases and J gave up 0 bases; unmatched junction bases: 2. In nucleotides, the CDR3 is TGTGCCAGTAGTATAGACAGCGGGGACTCCTACAATGAGCAGTTCTTC. Encoded protein: CASSIDSGDSYNEQFF.

The chain recombines TRBV30 with TRBJ2-1, with TRBD2 as a possible D gene (6 bases). There are 11 residues in the CDR3. V lost 1 base and J 8 bases, leaving 6 bases between the germline ends. Germline V CDR1 and CDR2: GTSNPN, SVGIG (reference sequence). CDR3 nucleotides: TGTGCCTGGAGTGCGGGGGATGAGCAGTTCTTC. It translates to CAWSAGDEQFF.

This clonotype was picked up one time. The chain joins TRBV6-1 to TRBJ2-7; 8 bases line up with TRBD1. Germline-derived CDR1 and CDR2 are MNHNS and SASEGT. V was clipped by 6 bases and J by 4 bases; unmatched bases: 11. The CDR3 is 15 amino acids. This chain's CDR3 is CASSSGTGGGYEQYF. CDR3 nucleotide sequence: TGTGCCAGCAGCTCCGGGACAGGCGGAGGATACGAGCAGTACTTC.

CDR3 amino acids: CASSTHLRGRTEAFF. CDR3 in DNA: TGTGCCAGTAGTACGCATCTCAGGGGAAGGACTGAAGCTTTCTTT. V and J are TRBV19 and TRBJ1-1, with D tentatively TRBD1 (6 bases). This CDR3 spans 15 amino acids. V was clipped by 4 bases and J by 5 bases, with 17 bases between them. From germline, CDR1 is LNHDA and CDR2 SQIVND (reference sequence).

The chain combines TRBV9 with TRBJ2-3; tentatively, D is TRBD2 (5 bases). Per germline, CDR1 SGDLS and CDR2 YYNGEE. Trimming shortened V by 0 bases and J by 3 bases, and 11 bases separated the two germline ends. CDR3 length: 15 amino acids. The CDR3 loop is CASSVVNRGTDTQYF. The CDR3 DNA sequence: TGTGCCAGCAGCGTAGTTAATCGGGGAACAGATACGCAGTATTTT.

The rearrangement uses TRBV7-9 and TRBJ2-5; the match to TRBD2 covers 7 bases. Germline loops: CDR1 SEHNR, CDR2 FQNEAQ (reference sequence). The ends lost 5 bases at V and 5 bases at J; junction bases unmatched: 2. The CDR3 length is 12 residues. The DNA of the CDR3 is TGTGCCAGCAGCGGACTAGAGGAGACCCAGTACTTC. Its translation is CASSGLEETQYF.

This clonotype has just a few counts. This chain connects TRBV24-1 to TRBJ2-1; TRBD2 is a possible D gene (8 bases). CDR1 and CDR2 (germline): KGHDR, SFDVKD. The CDR3 loop spans 16 amino acids. V lost 4 bases, J lost 9 bases, and 21 bases lay in between. CDR3 nucleotides: TGTGCCACCAGTGACCCCCGACAGGGACTAGGGATTGAGCAGTTCTTC. Translation: CATSDPRQGLGIEQFF.

This chain joins TRBV6-2 or TRBV6-3 and TRBJ2-7, with TRBD1 matching 7 bases. Trimming removed 10 bases from V and 2 bases from J; junction bases left unmatched: 8. From germline, CDR1 is MNHEY and CDR2 SVGEGT. The CDR3 length is 13 residues. CDR3 amino acids: CATRDRAAYEQYF. CDR3 DNA sequence: TGTGCCACCCGAGACAGGGCAGCCTACGAGCAGTACTTC.

This clonotype was detected only a few times. The chain combines TRBV10-3 with TRBJ2-7; no clear D gene. The CDR3 covers 12 residues. V was cut by 2 bases and J by 4 bases, with 6 bases left in between. CDR1 and CDR2 (germline): ENHRY, SYGVKD. CDR3: CAISEKDYEQYF. The CDR3 nucleotides read TGTGCCATCAGTGAGAAAGATTACGAGCAGTACTTC.

The V and J genes are TRBV5-4 and TRBJ2-1; D perhaps matches TRBD1 (6 bases). This CDR3 spans 15 amino acids. Germline-derived CDR1 and CDR2 are SGHNT and YYREEE (reference sequence). Deletions cut 2 bases from V and 6 bases from J, with 15 bases between. The CDR3 region is CASSLNRESSNEQFF. The CDR3, as DNA: TGTGCCAGCAGCTTAAACAGGGAATCCAGCAATGAGCAGTTCTTC.

The chain joins TRBV20-1 to TRBJ2-7; D is unresolved. Germline V gene data show CDR1 as DFQATT and CDR2 as SNEGSKA (reference sequence). Trimming took off 3 bases at V and 2 bases at J, with 11 bases between the two ends. The CDR3 is 13 amino acids. The CDR3 loop reads CSASPAEPYEQYF. As DNA, the CDR3 is TGCAGTGCTAGTCCCGCAGAGCCCTACGAGCAGTACTTC.

The gene calls are TRBV15 and TRBJ2-7, with D perhaps being TRBD1 or TRBD2 (5 bases each). Germline values: CDR1 LNHNV, CDR2 YYDKDF (reference sequence). Trimming took off 2 bases at V and 7 bases at J, with 15 bases between the two ends. The CDR3 has 14 amino acids. The CDR3 region has the DNA TGTGCCACCAGCAGAACTGGGACCCTTGGGGAGCAGTACTTC. This sequence encodes CATSRTGTLGEQYF. The full variable domain, completed using reference TRBV15 and TRBJ2-7, is DAMVIQNPRYQVTQFGKPVTLSCSQTLNHNVMYWYQQKSSQAPKLLFHYYDKDFNNEADTPDNFQSRRPNTSFCFLDIRSPGLGDTAMYLCATSRTGTLGEQYFGPGTRLTVT.

This clonotype was seen repeatedly, ten times or more. The CDR3 nucleotides are TGCAGCGCCGGGGGCGGTGACGGGTACAATGAGCAGTTCTTC. This gives the protein CSAGGGDGYNEQFF. This chain connects TRBV29-1 to TRBJ2-1, with D tentatively TRBD1 or TRBD2 (6 bases each). Looked up from germline, CDR1 is SQVTM and CDR2 is ANQGSEA. There are 14 residues in the CDR3. V lost 7 bases and J lost 4, with 17 bases in between.

V gene TRBV2 combines with J gene TRBJ2-7, with 7 bases lining up with TRBD1. The CDR3 runs 15 residues. After removal of 6 bases from V and 6 bases from J, the junction contained 14 bases not matched to a gene. Per the germline V gene, CDR1 is SNHLY and CDR2 is FYNNEI. In DNA, the CDR3 is TGTGCCAGCAGCCAGAGACAGGGTCGATATGTCGAGCAGTACTTC. Its translation: CASSQRQGRYVEQYF.

The chain couples TRBV12-3 or TRBV12-4 to TRBJ2-7; D is possibly TRBD2 (5 bases). The CDR3 consists of 13 residues. Trimming left V 7 bases short and J 3 bases short, with 13 bases between. The CDR3 nucleotides read TGTGCCAGCAACCGGGGTGAGAGCTACGAGCAGTACTTC. This sequence encodes CASNRGESYEQYF.

This chain joins TRBV29-1 and TRBJ2-7; 8 bases fit TRBD2. The CDR3 is 15 residues long. Germline V lookup: CDR1 SQVTM, CDR2 ANQGSEA. The ends lost 6 bases at V and 0 bases at J; junction bases unmatched: 10. As DNA, the CDR3 is TGCAGCGTGAGGGGACTAGGACTTCTCTCCTACGAGCAGTACTTC. It codes for CSVRGLGLLSYEQYF.

This chain links TRBV11-2 with TRBJ2-5; D gene unclear. V shed 0 bases and J shed 2 bases, with 22 bases lying between them. CDR3 length: 19 amino acids. CDR1 SGHAT and CDR2 FQNNGV come from the germline V gene. The CDR3 region is CASSLEGVPRNVLQETQYF. The CDR3 DNA reads TGTGCCAGCAGCTTAGAAGGAGTGCCCAGGAACGTATTGCAAGAGACCCAGTACTTC.